This passage covers 12 T cell receptor beta chains from one sample sequenced in a study of glioma-infiltrating T cells after dendritic cell vaccination. The time point is: after dendritic cell vaccination, including at tumor progression/relapse. Data came from immunoSEQ multiplex PCR; TCRdb stores just in-frame clones and leaves some out. The table includes 70,000 to 100,000 clones, 83% detected once. The sample consisted of blood, taken after dendritic cell vaccination. These receptors were obtained from a human donor with glioblastoma.

The gene calls are TRBV4-3 and TRBJ1-1, with 8 bases aligning to TRBD1. Germline V CDR1 and CDR2: LGHNA, YSLEER. CDR3 length: 14 residues. With V trimmed by 3 bases and J by 5 bases, 5 bases remained unmatched. CDR3 loop: CASSHGQGGTEAFF. The DNA for the CDR3 is TGCGCCAGCAGCCACGGACAGGGTGGAACTGAAGCTTTCTTT.

The chain uses TRBV5-6 and TRBJ2-7; 11 nucleotides agree with TRBD2. The germline CDR1 and CDR2 sequences are SGHDT and YYEEEE. CDR3 length: 14 residues. Trimming removed 4 bases from V and 4 bases from J; junction bases left unmatched: 4. The CDR3 DNA reads as TGTGCCAGCAGCCAACTAGCGGGGGCTTACGAGCAGTACTTC. Protein: CASSQLAGAYEQYF.

The chain recombines TRBV18 with TRBJ2-7, with D possibly matching TRBD1 (5 bases). CDR3 length: 16 residues. V lost 6 bases and J lost 3, with 21 bases in between. Per the germline V gene, CDR1 is KGHSH and CDR2 is LQKENI. The DNA of the CDR3 is TGTGCCAGCTCCGGCCCAGGGTCCGAGGCGGTCTACGAGCAGTACTTC. This encodes CASSGPGSEAVYEQYF.

The chain uses TRBV7-2 and TRBJ2-5; 8 positions agree with TRBD1. CDR1 and CDR2 (germline): SGHTA, FQGNSA. The CDR3 length is 17 residues. The ends lost 0 bases at V and 1 base at J; junction bases unmatched: 7. The CDR3 coding sequence is TGTGCCAGCAGCTTAGCGCTGGCAGGGGGCACCCAAGAGACCCAGTACTTC. It translates to CASSLALAGGTQETQYF.

Concerning this clone itself: A junction end diverges from the germline sequence, so it may reflect a read error. V is TRBV6-5 and J is TRBJ1-2; TRBD1 is a possible D gene (6 bases). There are 13 residues in the CDR3. Germline CDR1 reads MNHEY; CDR2 reads SVGAGI. In DNA, the CDR3 is TGTGTCAGCAGTTCCAGGGGAGATTGGGGCTACACCTTC. It is translated as CVSSSRGDWGYTF.

About this clone itself: This CDR3 fails to terminate in the conserved phenylalanine or tryptophan, so it likely reflects a read error. It is unclear where the CDR3 begins or ends on the DNA, so no DNA is shown, and the CDR3 is as TCRdb lists it. The chain carries TRBV6-5 and TRBJ1-3; the table assigns TRBD1, which was not confirmed against the DNA. A total of 10 residues make up the CDR3, ends included. From germline, CDR1 is MNHEY and CDR2 SVGAGI. The CDR3 is CASSYSVSQV.

The V call is TRBV5-4, the J call TRBJ1-2; 8 bases align to TRBD1. This CDR3 contains 14 residues. From germline, CDR1 is SGHNT and CDR2 YYREEE (reference sequence). With 4 bases clipped from V and 8 bases from J, the junction kept 10 bases outside the gene matches. The CDR3 spells CASSQRQGKDGYTF. The CDR3 DNA reads as TGTGCCAGCAGCCAAAGACAGGGGAAAGACGGCTACACCTTC.

V and J are TRBV4-2 and TRBJ2-5; D perhaps matches TRBD2 (7 bases). V was trimmed by 4 bases and J by 5 bases, leaving 17 bases between them. CDR3 length: 15 residues. CDR1 and CDR2 (germline): LGHNA, YNFKEQ. CDR3 in DNA: TGTGCCAGCAGCCCCCCGGGGGGAGGACAGGAGACCCAGTACTTC. Translation: CASSPPGGGQETQYF.

The rearrangement uses TRBV2 and TRBJ2-6; TRBD1 is a possible D gene (5 bases). Germline-derived CDR1 and CDR2 are SNHLY and FYNNEI. This CDR3 has 17 residues. Trimming pared 7 bases from V and 1 base from J, leaving 17 bases between. The CDR3 DNA reads as TGTGCCAGCATTACAGGCCCAGCCATATCTGGGGCCAACGTCCTGACTTTC. Translated, it gives CASITGPAISGANVLTF.

The chain joins TRBV6-1 to TRBJ1-1; 8 nucleotides match TRBD1. Germline-derived CDR1 and CDR2 are MNHNS and SASEGT. Trimming cost V 8 bases and J 6 bases; bases outside gene matches: 8. The CDR3 totals 13 residues. As DNA, the CDR3 is TGTGCCAGCTGCCAGGGGGCAAGGGCTGAAGCTTTCTTT. Translated, it gives CASCQGARAEAFF.

The rearrangement uses TRBV6-1 and TRBJ1-2, with D possibly TRBD1 on 5 matching bases. Germline assignment: CDR1 MNHNS and CDR2 SASEGT. This CDR3 spans 12 amino acids. V shed 7 bases and J shed 2 bases, with 8 bases lying between them. CDR3 nucleotide sequence: TGTGCCAGCACTGCAGGGAACTATGGCTACACCTTC. As protein: CASTAGNYGYTF.

CDR3: CASSPGSGQETQYF. The CDR3, as DNA: TGTGCCAGCAGCCCCGGGAGCGGACAAGAGACCCAGTACTTC. This chain links TRBV7-6 with TRBJ2-5; D might be TRBD2 (6 bases). The CDR3 sequence is 14 residues long. Trimming took off 5 bases at V and 2 bases at J, with 12 bases between the two ends. Germline CDR1 SGHVS, CDR2 FNYEAQ.